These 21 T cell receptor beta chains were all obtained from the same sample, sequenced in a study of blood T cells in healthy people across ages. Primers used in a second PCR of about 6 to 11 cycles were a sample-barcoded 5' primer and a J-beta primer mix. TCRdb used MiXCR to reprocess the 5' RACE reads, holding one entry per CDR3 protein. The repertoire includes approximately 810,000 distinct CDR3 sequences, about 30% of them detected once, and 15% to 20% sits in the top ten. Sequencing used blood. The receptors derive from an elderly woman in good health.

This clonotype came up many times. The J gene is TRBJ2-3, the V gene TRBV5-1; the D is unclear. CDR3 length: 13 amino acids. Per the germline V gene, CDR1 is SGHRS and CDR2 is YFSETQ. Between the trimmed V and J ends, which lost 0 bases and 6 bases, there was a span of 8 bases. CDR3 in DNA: TGCGCCAGCAGCTTGGGCTCCCAGGATACGCAGTATTTT. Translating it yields CASSLGSQDTQYF. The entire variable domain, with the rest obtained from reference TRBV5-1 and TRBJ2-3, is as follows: KAGVTQTPRYLIKTRGQQVTLSCSPISGHRSVSWYQQTPGQGLQFLFEYFSETQRNKGNFPGRFSGRQFSNSRSEMNVSTLELGDSALYLCASSLGSQDTQYFGPGTRLTVL.

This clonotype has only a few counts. The CDR3 loop reads CASSLRGVGQPQHF. Here the CDR3 DNA reads TGTGCCAGCAGCTTGAGGGGAGTGGGTCAGCCCCAGCATTTT. The chain has TRBV5-6 and TRBJ1-5; a weak D match, TRBD1 (5 bases). Germline V gene sequence: CDR1 SGHDT, CDR2 YYEEEE. There are 14 residues in the CDR3. Trimming cost V 1 base and J 6 bases, with 11 bases left between them.

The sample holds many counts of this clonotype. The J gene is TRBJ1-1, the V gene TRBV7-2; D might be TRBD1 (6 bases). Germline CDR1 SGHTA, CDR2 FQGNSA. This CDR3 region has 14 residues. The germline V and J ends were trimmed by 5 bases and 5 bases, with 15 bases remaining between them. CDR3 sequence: CASSPGRQGTEAFF. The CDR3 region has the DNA TGTGCCAGCAGCCCGGGACGTCAGGGGACTGAAGCTTTCTTT.

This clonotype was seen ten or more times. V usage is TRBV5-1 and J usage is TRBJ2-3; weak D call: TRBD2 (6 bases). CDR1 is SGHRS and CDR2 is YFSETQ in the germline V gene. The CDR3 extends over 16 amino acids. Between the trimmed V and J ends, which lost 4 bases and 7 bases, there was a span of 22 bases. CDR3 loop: CASSLSPWGGANTQYF. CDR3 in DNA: TGCGCCAGCAGCCTCTCACCCTGGGGCGGGGCAAATACGCAGTATTTT.

The CDR3: CSARGPGAYEQYF. CDR3 DNA sequence: TGCAGTGCTAGAGGCCCAGGGGCGTACGAGCAGTACTTC. The J gene is TRBJ2-7, the V gene TRBV20-1, with D possibly matching TRBD1 (6 bases). The CDR3 spans 13 residues. Germline V gives CDR1 DFQATT, CDR2 SNEGSKA (reference sequence). The germline V and J ends were trimmed by 1 base and 4 bases, with 11 bases remaining between them.

DNA for the CDR3: TGTGCCAGCCGACAGGACATCGGGGAGCTGTTTTTT. It translates to CASRQDIGELFF. This rearrangement joins TRBV6-1 to TRBJ2-2; possible D gene TRBD1, 6 bases. V lost 8 bases and J 7 bases, leaving 11 bases between the germline ends. The V gene's germline CDR1 is MNHNS and CDR2 SASEGT. This CDR3 comprises 12 residues.

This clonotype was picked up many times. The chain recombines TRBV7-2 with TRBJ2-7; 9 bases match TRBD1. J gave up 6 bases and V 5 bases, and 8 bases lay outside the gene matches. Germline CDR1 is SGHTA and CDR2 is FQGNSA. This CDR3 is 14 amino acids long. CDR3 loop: CASSAGTGFVEQYF. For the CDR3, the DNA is TGTGCCAGCAGCGCCGGGACAGGGTTCGTCGAGCAGTACTTC.

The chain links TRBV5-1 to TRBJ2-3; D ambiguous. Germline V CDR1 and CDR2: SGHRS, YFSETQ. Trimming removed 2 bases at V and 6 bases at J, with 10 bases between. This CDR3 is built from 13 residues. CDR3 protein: CASSLLSRDTQYF. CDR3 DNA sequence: TGCGCCAGCAGCTTACTTTCACGGGATACGCAGTATTTT.

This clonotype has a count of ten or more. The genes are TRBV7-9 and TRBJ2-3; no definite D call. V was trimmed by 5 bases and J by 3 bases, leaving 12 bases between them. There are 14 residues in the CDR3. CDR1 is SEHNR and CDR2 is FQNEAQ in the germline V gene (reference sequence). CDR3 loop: CASSHKLGTDTQYF. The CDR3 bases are TGTGCCAGCAGCCATAAATTGGGGACAGATACGCAGTATTTT.

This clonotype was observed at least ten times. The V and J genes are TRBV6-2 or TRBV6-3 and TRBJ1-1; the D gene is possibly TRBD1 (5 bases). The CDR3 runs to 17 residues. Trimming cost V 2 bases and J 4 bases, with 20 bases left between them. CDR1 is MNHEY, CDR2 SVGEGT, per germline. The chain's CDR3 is CASSYIVGGWGGTEAFF. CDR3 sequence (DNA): TGTGCCAGCAGTTACATAGTTGGAGGATGGGGCGGCACTGAAGCTTTCTTT.

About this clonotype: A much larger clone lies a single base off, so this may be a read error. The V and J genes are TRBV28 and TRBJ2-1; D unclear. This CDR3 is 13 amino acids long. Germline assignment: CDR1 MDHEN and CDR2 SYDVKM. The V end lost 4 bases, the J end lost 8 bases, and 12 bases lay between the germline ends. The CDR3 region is CASSSWQADEQFF. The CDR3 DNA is TGTGCCAGCAGTTCATGGCAGGCCGATGAGCAGTTCTTC.

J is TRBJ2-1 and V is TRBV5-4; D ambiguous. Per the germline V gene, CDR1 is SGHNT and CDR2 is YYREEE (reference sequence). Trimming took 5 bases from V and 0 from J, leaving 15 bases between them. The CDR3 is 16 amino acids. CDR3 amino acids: CASRLSIDHSYNEQFF. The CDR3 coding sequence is TGTGCCAGCAGACTTTCTATAGACCACTCCTACAATGAGCAGTTCTTC.

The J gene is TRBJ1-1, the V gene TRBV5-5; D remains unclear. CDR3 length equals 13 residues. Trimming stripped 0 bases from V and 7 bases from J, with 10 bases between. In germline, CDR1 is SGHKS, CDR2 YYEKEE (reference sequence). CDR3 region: CASSLAGMGEAFF. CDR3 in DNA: TGTGCCAGCAGCTTGGCGGGTATGGGTGAAGCTTTCTTT.

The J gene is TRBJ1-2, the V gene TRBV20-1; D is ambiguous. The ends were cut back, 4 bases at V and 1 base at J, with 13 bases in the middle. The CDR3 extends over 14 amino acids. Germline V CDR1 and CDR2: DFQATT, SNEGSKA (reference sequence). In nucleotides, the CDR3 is TGCAGTGCTACTCGTATAGGGCGTAACTATGGCTACACCTTC. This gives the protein CSATRIGRNYGYTF.

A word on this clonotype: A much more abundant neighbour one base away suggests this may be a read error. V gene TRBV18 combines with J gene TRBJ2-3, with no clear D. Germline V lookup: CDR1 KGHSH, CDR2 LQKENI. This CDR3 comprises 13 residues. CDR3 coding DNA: TGTGCCAGCCCACCACCGTCGGAAGATACGCAGTATTTT. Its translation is CASPPPSEDTQYF. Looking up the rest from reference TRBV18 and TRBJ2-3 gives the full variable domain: NAGVMQNPRHLVRRRGQEARLRCSPMKGHSHVYWYRQLPEEGLKFMVYLQKENIIDESGMPKERFSAEFPKEGPSILRIQQVVRGDSAAYFCASPPPSEDTQYFGPGTRLTVL.

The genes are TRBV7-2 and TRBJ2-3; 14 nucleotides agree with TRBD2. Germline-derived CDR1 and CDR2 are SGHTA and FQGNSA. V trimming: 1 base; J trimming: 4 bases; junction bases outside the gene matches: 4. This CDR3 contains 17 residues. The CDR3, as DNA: TGTGCCAGCAGCTTAGGGGGACTAGCGGGGGATTCAGATACGCAGTATTTT. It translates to CASSLGGLAGDSDTQYF.

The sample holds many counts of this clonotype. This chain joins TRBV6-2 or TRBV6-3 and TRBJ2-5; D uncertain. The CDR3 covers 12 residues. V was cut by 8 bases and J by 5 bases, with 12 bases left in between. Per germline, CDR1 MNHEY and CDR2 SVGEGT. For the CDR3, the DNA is TGTGCCAGCGGGTTCGCGCGGGAGACCCAGTACTTC. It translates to CASGFARETQYF.

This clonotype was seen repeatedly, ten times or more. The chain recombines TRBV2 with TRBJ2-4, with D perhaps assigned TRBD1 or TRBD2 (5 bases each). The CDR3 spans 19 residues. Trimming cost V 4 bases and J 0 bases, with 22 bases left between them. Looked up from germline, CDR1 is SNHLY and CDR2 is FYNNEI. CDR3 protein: CASSALLAGAVIAKNIQYF. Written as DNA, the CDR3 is TGTGCCAGCAGTGCCTTGCTTGCCGGGGCCGTGATAGCCAAAAACATTCAGTACTTC.

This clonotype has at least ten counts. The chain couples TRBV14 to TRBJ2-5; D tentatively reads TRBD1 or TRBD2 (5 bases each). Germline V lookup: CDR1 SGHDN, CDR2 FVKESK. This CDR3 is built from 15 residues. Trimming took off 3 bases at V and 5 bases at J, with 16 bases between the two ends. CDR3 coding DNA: TGTGCCAGCAGCCACGCCGGGACCTCGGTGGAGACCCAGTACTTC. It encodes CASSHAGTSVETQYF.

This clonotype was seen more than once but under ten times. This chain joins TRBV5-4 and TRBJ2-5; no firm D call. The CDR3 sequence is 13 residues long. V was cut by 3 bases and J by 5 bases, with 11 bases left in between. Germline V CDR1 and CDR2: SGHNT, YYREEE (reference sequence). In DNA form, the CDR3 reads TGTGCCAGCAGCTGCCCGTCCGAGGAGACCCAGTACTTC. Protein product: CASSCPSEETQYF.

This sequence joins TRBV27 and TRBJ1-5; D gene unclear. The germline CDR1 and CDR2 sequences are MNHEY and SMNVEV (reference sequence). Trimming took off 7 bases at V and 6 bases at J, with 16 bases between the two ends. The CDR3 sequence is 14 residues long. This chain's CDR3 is CASIYRGKSQPQHF. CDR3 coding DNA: TGTGCCAGCATTTATAGAGGGAAAAGTCAGCCCCAGCATTTT.